This T cell receptor (beta chain) was identified in a study of graft-versus-host responses after intestinal transplantation. Study details: Recipients were given multivisceral, liver-intestinal, or isolated intestinal transplants. Uniformly, recipients were administered anti-thymocyte globulin induction with subsequent tacrolimus and steroids for approximately three years.

Notes on this clone: Its antigen is unidentified.

Data came from immunoSEQ multiplex PCR; TCRdb stores just in-frame clones and leaves some out. The data hold tens of thousands of clones, with roughly 91% observed a single time. The germline V gene has CDR1 SGHDN and CDR2 FVKESK. V lost 4 bases, J lost 10 bases, and 14 bases stayed unmatched. The CDR3 sequence is 16 residues long. This chain links TRBV14 with TRBJ2-1, with 9 bases identical to TRBD2. The input for sequencing was unstimulated CD8+ T cells sorted from spleen or lymph node cells, taken before intestinal transplant. This sequence originates from a human donor who received an intestinal transplant. The CDR3 reads CASSPNPGLAPKEQFF. CDR3 bases: TGTGCCAGCAGCCCAAACCCGGGACTAGCCCCTAAGGAGCAGTTCTTC.